These 16 T cell receptor beta chains share one sample of origin, sequenced in a study of T-cell memory formation after mild COVID-19. Via MiXCR, TCRdb re-called the 5' RACE reads, giving one row per CDR3 protein. The table records fewer than 600,000 distinct CDR3 sequences, less than 25% of them present only once. The sequenced material came from PBMCs or a T cell subset sorted from them (not recorded which). The source of these receptors is an adult woman who had mild COVID-19 (a few samples of this study predate the infection). Cell type and time point are not known.

The chain recombines TRBV9 with TRBJ1-2; 11 positions agree with TRBD1. The CDR3 has 15 residues. V was clipped by 4 bases and J by 3 bases; unmatched bases: 5. Germline CDR1 SGDLS, CDR2 YYNGEE. For the CDR3, the DNA is TGTGCCAGCAGCCGCCGGGACAGGGGGGACTATGGCTACACCTTC. Its protein is CASSRRDRGDYGYTF.

This clonotype has just a few counts. The chain carries TRBV7-6 and TRBJ2-1, with D perhaps TRBD1 or TRBD2 (5 bases each). Trimming took off 4 bases at V and 5 bases at J, with 15 bases between the two ends. CDR3 length: 15 residues. Germline V gene lookup returns CDR1 SGHVS and CDR2 FNYEAQ. CDR3 loop: CASSSTPGANNEQFF. As DNA, the CDR3 is TGTGCCAGCAGCTCTACCCCCGGGGCTAACAATGAGCAGTTCTTC. Drawing the rest from reference TRBV7-6 and TRBJ2-1, the complete variable domain is GAGVSQSPRYKVTKRGQDVALRCDPISGHVSLYWYRQALGQGPEFLTYFNYEAQQDKSGLPNDRFSAERPEGSISTLTIQRTEQRDSAMYRCASSSTPGANNEQFFGPGTRLTVL.

This clonotype was observed a handful of times. The rearrangement joins TRBV7-2 to TRBJ2-3; 12 bases are shared with TRBD2. J gave up 2 bases and V 3 bases, and 3 bases lay outside the gene matches. The CDR3 contains 16 residues. The germline gives CDR1 SGHTA, CDR2 FQGNSA. CDR3 sequence (DNA): TGTGCCAGCAGCTTTACTAGCGGGGGGTTCACAGATACGCAGTATTTT. It translates to CASSFTSGGFTDTQYF.

The chain uses TRBV19 and TRBJ2-1; 9 nucleotides line up with TRBD1. V lost 3 bases and J lost 8; bases outside the gene matches: 8. Germline CDR1 LNHDA, CDR2 SQIVND (reference sequence). The CDR3 extends over 15 amino acids. CDR3 in amino acids: CASSIPGQGGDEQFF. CDR3 nucleotides: TGTGCCAGTAGTATCCCGGGACAGGGTGGGGATGAGCAGTTCTTC.

The table lists this clonotype with many counts. The J gene is TRBJ2-1, the V gene TRBV5-1; 7 nucleotides match TRBD2. The V segment lost 3 bases and the J segment 8 bases; nucleotides outside the gene matches: 5. The germline gives CDR1 SGHRS, CDR2 YFSETQ. The CDR3 is 13 amino acids. CDR3 protein: CASSSVGGYEQFF. Written as DNA, the CDR3 is TGCGCCAGCAGCTCGGTGGGGGGGTATGAGCAGTTCTTC.

The chain employs TRBV5-1 and TRBJ1-5, with D unresolved. Trimming took 5 bases from V and 0 from J, leaving 9 bases between them. Looked up from germline, CDR1 is SGHRS and CDR2 is YFSETQ. This CDR3 comprises 14 residues. The CDR3 protein is CASSPGSSNQPQHF. Written as DNA, the CDR3 is TGCGCCAGCAGTCCGGGGTCTAGCAATCAGCCCCAGCATTTT.

CDR3 in DNA: TGCGCCAGCAGTGAACTAGCGGGACGTCATATCTACAATGAGCAGTTCTTC. Its translation: CASSELAGRHIYNEQFF. The chain links TRBV10-1 to TRBJ2-1; 10 positions agree with TRBD2. The V gene's germline CDR1 is WNHNN and CDR2 SYGVQD (reference sequence). CDR3 length equals 17 residues. V lost 3 bases to trimming and J lost 3 bases; unmatched junction nucleotides: 8.

This clonotype turned up a few times. This chain links TRBV6-6 with TRBJ2-3, with 11 bases fitting TRBD2. CDR1 and CDR2 from the germline V gene are MNHNY and SVGAGI (reference sequence). The CDR3 contains 16 residues. The junction had 6 bases not matched to a gene; V was cut back by 7 bases and J by 0 bases. The CDR3 nucleotides are TGTGCCAGCACAACCAGGACTAGCGGGAGCACAGATACGCAGTATTTT. Translation: CASTTRTSGSTDTQYF.

V and J are TRBV7-9 and TRBJ2-1, with 8 bases aligning to TRBD1. Trimming removed 3 bases from V and 7 bases from J; junction bases left unmatched: 5. This CDR3 has 14 amino acids. Germline assignment: CDR1 SEHNR and CDR2 FQNEAQ (reference sequence). The CDR3 region has the DNA TGTGCCAGCAGCTTGGCAGGGGGCCAAAATGAGCAGTTCTTC. Protein product: CASSLAGGQNEQFF.

In this sample, this clonotype turned up many times. The chain combines TRBV5-1 with TRBJ2-7; D is uncertain. Germline assignment: CDR1 SGHRS and CDR2 YFSETQ. With 6 bases removed from V and 7 bases from J, the gap between germline ends came to 17 bases. The length of the CDR3 is 13 residues. The CDR3 region is CASKVDTQEEQYF. CDR3 DNA: TGCGCCAGCAAGGTTGACACTCAGGAAGAGCAGTACTTC.

The chain links TRBV5-5 to TRBJ1-2; TRBD1 is a possible D gene (6 bases). Germline V CDR1 and CDR2: SGHKS, YYEKEE (reference sequence). This CDR3 region has 13 residues. Trimming removed 2 bases at V and 4 bases at J, with 9 bases between. In DNA form, the CDR3 reads TGTGCCAGCAGCTTCCTCAGGGGCTATGGCTACACCTTC. Amino acid sequence: CASSFLRGYGYTF.

This rearrangement joins TRBV5-6 to TRBJ1-2; weak D call: TRBD1 (5 bases). V lost 0 bases and J lost 3, with 9 bases in between. The CDR3 consists of 14 residues. Germline CDR1 reads SGHDT; CDR2 reads YYEEEE. CDR3 sequence reads: CASSLEMGDYGYTF. Written as DNA, the CDR3 is TGTGCCAGCAGCTTGGAGATGGGGGACTATGGCTACACCTTC.

A few counts support this clonotype. The CDR3 reads CSVQQGGAFF. In nucleotides, the CDR3 is TGCAGCGTTCAGCAGGGGGGAGCTTTCTTT. V is TRBV29-1 and J is TRBJ1-1, with 7 bases matching TRBD1. Germline loops: CDR1 SQVTM, CDR2 ANQGSEA. With V trimmed by 5 bases and J by 10 bases, 4 bases remained unmatched. The CDR3 has 10 residues.

CDR3 sequence reads: CATSYFADRTDTQYF. The CDR3 DNA follows: TGTGCCACCTCGTATTTTGCGGACCGCACAGATACGCAGTATTTT. The rearrangement links TRBV24-1 to TRBJ2-3; D is unresolved. Germline CDR1 is KGHDR and CDR2 is SFDVKD. The CDR3 covers 15 residues. Between the trimmed V and J ends, which lost 9 bases and 1 base, there was a span of 16 bases.

The CDR3 sequence is CAWSVASGPGPGNEQFF. The DNA of the CDR3 is TGTGCCTGGAGTGTGGCCAGCGGGCCCGGACCGGGAAATGAGCAGTTCTTC. The rearrangement uses TRBV30 and TRBJ2-1; TRBD2 might be the D (6 bases). There are 17 residues in the CDR3. CDR1 and CDR2 (germline): GTSNPN, SVGIG (reference sequence). Trimming removed 0 bases at V and 7 bases at J, with 22 bases between.

V usage is TRBV9 and J usage is TRBJ1-1; D is unclear. CDR1 is SGDLS, CDR2 YYNGEE, per germline. The CDR3 contains 14 residues. Trimming left V 1 base short and J 3 bases short, with 10 bases between. The DNA for the CDR3 is TGTGCCAGCAGCGTACGCCCAGACCACACTGAAGCTTTCTTT. Its protein is CASSVRPDHTEAFF.